The source of this TCR beta chain is a study of cytomegalovirus exposure and HLA in healthy donors. Across the study: Within the Caucasian-associated ancestry cluster were roughly 81% of the approximately 400 genotyped donors. Findings of the study overall: A few CMV-associated chains proved CMV antigen-specific in vitro. An analysis that was carried out later associated 16,951 TCR beta sequences with HLA alleles at 0.05 false discovery rate. Researchers left out some V segments, among them TRBV6-2 and TRBV6-3, as indistinguishable.

On this clone: What it recognizes is unknown.

This CDR3 has 15 amino acids. Germline V gives CDR1 SGHRS, CDR2 YFSETQ. The J segment lost 5 bases and the V segment lost 4 bases, leaving 6 bases of the junction unmatched. PCR was performed using 60 Vbeta and 13 Jbeta primers. TCRdb's table, derived via immunoSEQ multiplex PCR, lists solely in-frame clones and lacks some. Of some 89,000 clones listed, 75% to 85% are singletons. The sequenced material came from PBMCs. The receptor comes from a woman aged 25 to 39 in good health and CMV-seronegative. The chain couples TRBV5-1 to TRBJ2-1; TRBD2 agrees at 10 bases. The CDR3: CASSMGLAYNNEQFF. In DNA, the CDR3 is TGCGCCAGCAGCATGGGACTAGCGTATAACAATGAGCAGTTCTTC. Full variable domain (outside the CDR3, taken from reference TRBV5-1 and TRBJ2-1): KAGVTQTPRYLIKTRGQQVTLSCSPISGHRSVSWYQQTPGQGLQFLFEYFSETQRNKGNFPGRFSGRQFSNSRSEMNVSTLELGDSALYLCASSMGLAYNNEQFFGPGTRLTVL.